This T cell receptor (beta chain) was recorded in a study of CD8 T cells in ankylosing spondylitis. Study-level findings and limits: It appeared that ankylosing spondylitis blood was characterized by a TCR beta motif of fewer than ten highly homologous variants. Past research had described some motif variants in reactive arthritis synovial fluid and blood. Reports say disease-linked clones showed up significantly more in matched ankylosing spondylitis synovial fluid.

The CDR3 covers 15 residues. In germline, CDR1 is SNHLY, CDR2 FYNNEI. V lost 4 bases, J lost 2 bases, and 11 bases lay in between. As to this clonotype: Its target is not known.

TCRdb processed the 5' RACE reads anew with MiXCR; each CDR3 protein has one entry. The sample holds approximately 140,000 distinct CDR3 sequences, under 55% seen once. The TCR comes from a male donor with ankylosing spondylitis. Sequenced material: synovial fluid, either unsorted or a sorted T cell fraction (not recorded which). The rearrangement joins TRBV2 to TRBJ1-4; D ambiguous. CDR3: CASSVSAVTNEKLFF. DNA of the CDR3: TGTGCCAGCAGTGTATCGGCGGTTACTAATGAAAAACTGTTTTTT.